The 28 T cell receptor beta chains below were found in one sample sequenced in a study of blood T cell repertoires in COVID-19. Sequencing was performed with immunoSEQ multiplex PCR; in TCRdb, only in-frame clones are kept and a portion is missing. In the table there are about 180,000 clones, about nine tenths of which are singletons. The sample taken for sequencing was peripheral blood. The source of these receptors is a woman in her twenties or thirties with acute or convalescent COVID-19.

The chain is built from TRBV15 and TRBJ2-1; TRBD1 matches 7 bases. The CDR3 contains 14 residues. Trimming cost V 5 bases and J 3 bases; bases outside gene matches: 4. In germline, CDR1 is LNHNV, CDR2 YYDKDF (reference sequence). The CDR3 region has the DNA TGTGCCACCAGCTTACAGGGGATCTACAATGAGCAGTTCTTC. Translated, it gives CATSLQGIYNEQFF. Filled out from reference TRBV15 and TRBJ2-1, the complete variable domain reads DAMVIQNPRYQVTQFGKPVTLSCSQTLNHNVMYWYQQKSSQAPKLLFHYYDKDFNNEADTPDNFQSRRPNTSFCFLDIRSPGLGDTAMYLCATSLQGIYNEQFFGPGTRLTVL.

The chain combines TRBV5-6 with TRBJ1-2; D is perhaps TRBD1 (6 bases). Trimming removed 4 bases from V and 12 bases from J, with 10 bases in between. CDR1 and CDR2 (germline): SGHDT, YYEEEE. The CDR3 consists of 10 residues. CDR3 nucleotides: TGTGCCAGCAGCCCTGGGGGCAACACCTTC. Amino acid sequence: CASSPGGNTF. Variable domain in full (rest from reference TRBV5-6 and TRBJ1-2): DAGVTQSPTHLIKTRGQQVTLRCSPKSGHDTVSWYQQALGQGPQFIFQYYEEEERQRGNFPDRFSGHQFPNYSSELNVNALLLGDSALYLCASSPGGNTFGSGTRLTVV.

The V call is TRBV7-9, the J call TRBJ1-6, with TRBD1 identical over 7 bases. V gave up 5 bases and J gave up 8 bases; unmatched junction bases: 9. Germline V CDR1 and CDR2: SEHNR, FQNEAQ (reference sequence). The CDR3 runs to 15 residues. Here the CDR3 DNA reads TGTGCCAGCAGCCGAATGGGGACAGTAGATTCACCCCTCCACTTT. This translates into CASSRMGTVDSPLHF.

CDR3 in DNA: TGTGCCAGCAGCCAAGATAAGGAGAGGGTTCACGAGCAGTACTTC. This sequence encodes CASSQDKERVHEQYF. V gene TRBV3-1 (or the pseudogene TRBV3-2) combines with J gene TRBJ2-7; D might be TRBD2 (5 bases). The ends were cut back, 0 bases at V and 5 bases at J, with 14 bases in the middle. This CDR3 is 15 amino acids long. Per germline, CDR1 LGHDT and CDR2 YNNKEL (reference sequence).

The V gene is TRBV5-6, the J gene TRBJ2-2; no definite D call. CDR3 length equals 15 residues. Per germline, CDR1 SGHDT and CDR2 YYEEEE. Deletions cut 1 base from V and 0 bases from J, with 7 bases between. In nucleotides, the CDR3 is TGTGCCAGCAGCTTGCTTGCGTCGAACACCGGGGAGCTGTTTTTT. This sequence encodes CASSLLASNTGELFF.

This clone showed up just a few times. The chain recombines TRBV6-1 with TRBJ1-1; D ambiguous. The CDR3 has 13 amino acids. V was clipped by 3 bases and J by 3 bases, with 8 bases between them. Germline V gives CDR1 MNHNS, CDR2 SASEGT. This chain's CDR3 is CASSDARDTEAFF. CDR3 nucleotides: TGTGCCAGCAGTGATGCGCGGGACACTGAAGCTTTCTTT.

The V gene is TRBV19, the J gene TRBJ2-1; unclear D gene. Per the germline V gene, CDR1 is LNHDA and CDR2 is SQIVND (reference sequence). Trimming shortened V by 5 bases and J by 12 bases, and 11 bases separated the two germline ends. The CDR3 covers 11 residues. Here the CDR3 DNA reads TGTGCCAGTAGTGGCGGCGAGGTGCAGTTCTTC. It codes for CASSGGEVQFF.

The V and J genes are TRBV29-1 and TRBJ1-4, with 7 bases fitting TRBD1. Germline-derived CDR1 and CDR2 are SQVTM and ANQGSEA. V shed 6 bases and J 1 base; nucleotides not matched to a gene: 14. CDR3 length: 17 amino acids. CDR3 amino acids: CSVLNPGQRGTNEKLFF. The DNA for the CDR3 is TGCAGCGTCCTCAATCCGGGACAGAGGGGAACTAATGAAAAACTGTTTTTT.

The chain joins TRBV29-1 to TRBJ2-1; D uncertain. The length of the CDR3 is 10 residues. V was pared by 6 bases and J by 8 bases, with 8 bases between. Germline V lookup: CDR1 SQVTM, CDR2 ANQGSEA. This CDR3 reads CSVVEDEQFF. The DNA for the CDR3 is TGCAGCGTAGTAGAGGATGAGCAGTTCTTC.

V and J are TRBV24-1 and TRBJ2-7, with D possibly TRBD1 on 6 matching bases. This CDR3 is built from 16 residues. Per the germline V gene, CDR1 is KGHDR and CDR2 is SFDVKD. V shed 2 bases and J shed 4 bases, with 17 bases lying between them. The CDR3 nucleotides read TGTGCCACCAGTGATTCGACCTCGGGACACTTATACGAGCAGTACTTC. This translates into CATSDSTSGHLYEQYF.

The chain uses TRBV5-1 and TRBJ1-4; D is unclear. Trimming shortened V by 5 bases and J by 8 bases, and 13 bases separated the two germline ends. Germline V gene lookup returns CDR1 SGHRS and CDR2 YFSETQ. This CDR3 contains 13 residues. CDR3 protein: CASSRQDGEKLFF. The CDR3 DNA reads TGCGCCAGCAGTAGGCAGGATGGGGAAAAACTGTTTTTT.

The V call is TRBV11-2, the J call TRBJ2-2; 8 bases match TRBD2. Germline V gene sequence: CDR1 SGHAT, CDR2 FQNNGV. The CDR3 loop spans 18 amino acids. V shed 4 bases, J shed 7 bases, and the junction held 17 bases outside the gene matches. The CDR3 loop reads CASSSPRSSGKTDGELFF. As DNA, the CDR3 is TGTGCCAGCAGCTCCCCCCGCAGTAGCGGGAAGACGGACGGGGAGCTGTTTTTT.

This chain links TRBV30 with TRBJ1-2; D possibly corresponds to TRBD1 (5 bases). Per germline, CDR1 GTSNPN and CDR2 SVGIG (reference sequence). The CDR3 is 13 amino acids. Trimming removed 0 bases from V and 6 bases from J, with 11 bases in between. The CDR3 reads CAWSVKAGNGYTF. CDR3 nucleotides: TGTGCCTGGAGTGTAAAGGCAGGGAATGGCTACACCTTC.

The CDR3 protein is CASSAGTGPSIQYF. CDR3 bases: TGCGCCAGCAGCGCCGGGACAGGGCCAAGCATTCAGTACTTC. The chain couples TRBV5-1 to TRBJ2-4; 9 positions match TRBD1. The CDR3 has 14 amino acids. The ends lost 4 bases at V and 9 bases at J; junction bases unmatched: 8. Germline V gene data show CDR1 as SGHRS and CDR2 as YFSETQ.

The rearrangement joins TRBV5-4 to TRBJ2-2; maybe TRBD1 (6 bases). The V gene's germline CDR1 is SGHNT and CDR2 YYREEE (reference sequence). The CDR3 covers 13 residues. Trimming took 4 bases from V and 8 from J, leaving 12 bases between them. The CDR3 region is CASSVRQEGELFF. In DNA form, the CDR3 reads TGTGCCAGCAGCGTACGACAGGAAGGGGAGCTGTTTTTT.

This CDR3 reads CASIDSLEAFF. For the CDR3, the DNA is TGTGCCAGCATAGACAGCCTTGAAGCTTTCTTT. The V and J genes are TRBV28 and TRBJ1-1; weak D call: TRBD1 (5 bases). V gave up 7 bases and J gave up 7 bases, with 10 bases separating them. Germline V gene data show CDR1 as MDHEN and CDR2 as SYDVKM. The CDR3 loop spans 11 amino acids.

CDR3 DNA sequence: TGTGCCAGCAGCTTGGCGGTCCGCGAGCAGTACTTC. Residues: CASSLAVREQYF. The rearrangement uses TRBV7-9 and TRBJ2-7; D ambiguous. Trimming left V 3 bases short and J 6 bases short, with 9 bases between. The germline V gene has CDR1 SEHNR and CDR2 FQNEAQ (reference sequence). The CDR3 totals 12 residues.

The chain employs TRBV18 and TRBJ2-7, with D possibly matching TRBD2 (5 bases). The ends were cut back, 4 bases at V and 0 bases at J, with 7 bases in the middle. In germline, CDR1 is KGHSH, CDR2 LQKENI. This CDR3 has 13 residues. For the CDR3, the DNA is TGTGCCAGCTCACACCGGGACTCCTACGAGCAGTACTTC. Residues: CASSHRDSYEQYF.

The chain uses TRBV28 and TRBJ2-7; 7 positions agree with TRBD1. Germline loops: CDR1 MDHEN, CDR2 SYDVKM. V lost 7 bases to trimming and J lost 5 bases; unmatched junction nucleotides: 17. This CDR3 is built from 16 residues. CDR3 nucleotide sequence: TGTGCCAGCATTAGCTATCCGGGACAGAGGTCCGACGAGCAGTACTTC. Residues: CASISYPGQRSDEQYF.

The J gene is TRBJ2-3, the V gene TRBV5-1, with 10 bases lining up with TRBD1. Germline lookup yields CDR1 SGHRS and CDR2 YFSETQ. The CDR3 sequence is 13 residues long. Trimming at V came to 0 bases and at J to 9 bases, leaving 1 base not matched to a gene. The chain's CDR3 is CASSLEGQGTQYF. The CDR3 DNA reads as TGCGCCAGCAGCTTGGAGGGACAGGGGACGCAGTATTTT.

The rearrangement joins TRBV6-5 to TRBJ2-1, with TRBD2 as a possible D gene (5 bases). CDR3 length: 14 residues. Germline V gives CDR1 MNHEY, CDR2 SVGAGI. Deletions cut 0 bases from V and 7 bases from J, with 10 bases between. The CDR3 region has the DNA TGTGCCAGCAGTTACTCGGCGGGCCAAAATGAGCAGTTCTTC. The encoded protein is CASSYSAGQNEQFF.

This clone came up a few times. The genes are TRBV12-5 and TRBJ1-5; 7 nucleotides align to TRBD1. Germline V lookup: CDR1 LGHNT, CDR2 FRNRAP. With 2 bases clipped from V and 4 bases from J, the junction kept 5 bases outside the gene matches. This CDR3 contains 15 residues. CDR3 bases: TGTGCTAGTGGTTTGAATACAGGGGAGAATCAGCCCCAGCATTTT. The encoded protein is CASGLNTGENQPQHF.

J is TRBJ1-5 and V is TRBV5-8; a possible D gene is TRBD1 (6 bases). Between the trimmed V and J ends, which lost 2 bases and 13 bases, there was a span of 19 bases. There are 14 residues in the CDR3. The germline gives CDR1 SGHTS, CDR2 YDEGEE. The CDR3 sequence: CASSFYVPRDTQHF. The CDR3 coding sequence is TGTGCCAGCAGCTTTTACGTTCCTCGGGACACACAGCATTTT.

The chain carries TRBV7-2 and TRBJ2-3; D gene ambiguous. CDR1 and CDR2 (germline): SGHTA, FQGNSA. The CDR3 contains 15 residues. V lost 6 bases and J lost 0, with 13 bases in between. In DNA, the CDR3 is TGTGCCAGCAGAAGACAACTCCATAGCACAGATACGCAGTATTTT. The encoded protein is CASRRQLHSTDTQYF.

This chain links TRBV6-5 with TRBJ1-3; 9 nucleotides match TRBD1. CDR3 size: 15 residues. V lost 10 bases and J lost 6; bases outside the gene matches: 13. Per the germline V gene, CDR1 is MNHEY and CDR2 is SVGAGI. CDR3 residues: CATHRGPTAENTIYF. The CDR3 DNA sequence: TGTGCCACCCACAGGGGGCCAACCGCCGAAAACACCATATATTTT.

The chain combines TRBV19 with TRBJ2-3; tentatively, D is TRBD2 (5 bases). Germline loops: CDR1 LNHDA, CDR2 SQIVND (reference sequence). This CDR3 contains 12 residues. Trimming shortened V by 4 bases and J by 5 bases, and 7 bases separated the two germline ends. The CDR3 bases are TGTGCCAGTAGTACACTAGGAGATACGCAGTATTTT. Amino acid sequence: CASSTLGDTQYF.

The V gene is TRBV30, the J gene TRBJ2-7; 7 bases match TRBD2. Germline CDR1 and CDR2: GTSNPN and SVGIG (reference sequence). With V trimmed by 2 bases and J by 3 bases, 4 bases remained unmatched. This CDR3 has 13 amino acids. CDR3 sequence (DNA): TGTGCCTGGAGTTCTAGCGGAATCTACGAGCAGTACTTC. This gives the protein CAWSSSGIYEQYF. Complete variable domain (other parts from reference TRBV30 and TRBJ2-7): SQTIHQWPATLVQPVGSPLSLECTVEGTSNPNLYWYRQAAGRGLQLLFYSVGIGQISSEVPQNLSASRPQDRQFILSSKKLLLSDSGFYLCAWSSSGIYEQYFGPGTRLTVT.

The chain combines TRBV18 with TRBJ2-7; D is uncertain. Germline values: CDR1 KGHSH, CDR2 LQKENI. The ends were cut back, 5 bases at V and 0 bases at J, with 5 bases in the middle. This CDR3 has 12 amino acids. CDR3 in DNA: TGTGCCAGCTCATCGAGCTCCTACGAGCAGTACTTC. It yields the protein CASSSSSYEQYF.